The 32 T cell receptor beta chains presented below share a single source sample, sequenced in a study of radiation and T cells in renal cell carcinoma (TCRdb year 2020). The time point label of this sample denotes: blood 2 weeks post-SBRT. Sample treatment or condition, as interpreted from the label and publication: 15 Gy SBRT to primary tumor, nephrectomy 4 weeks later. The method behind the library was the immunoSEQ multiplex PCR assay. TCRdb carries this immuneACCESS record with in-frame sequences only. Its versions omit some clonotypes, under half of them owing to an unresolved V gene in the studies checked, with the rest unexplained. In all, the sample holds some 76,000 clones, and about 81% of those were seen once. The ten top clones hold less than 7% of the sample. The sample consisted of blood, taken from a patient whose treatment included radiotherapy and nephrectomy. The source is a man aged 60 to 75 with renal cell carcinoma.

This clone came up once. The rearrangement uses TRBV11-3 and TRBJ2-1; TRBD2 aligns across 12 bases. J was trimmed by 4 bases and V by 5 bases; bases with no gene match: 6. This CDR3 contains 16 residues. CDR1 is SGHNT, CDR2 YENEEA, per germline. The CDR3 sequence: CASSAGLAGIYNEQFF. DNA for the CDR3: TGTGCCAGCAGCGCCGGACTAGCGGGGATTTACAATGAGCAGTTCTTC.

This chain links TRBV27 with TRBJ2-1; 12 nucleotides match TRBD2. V shed 2 bases, J shed 8 bases, and the junction held 7 bases outside the gene matches. Germline V lookup: CDR1 MNHEY, CDR2 SMNVEV (reference sequence). The CDR3 contains 16 residues. DNA of the CDR3: TGTGCCAGCAGTTTAGGCCTAGCGGGAGGGTTATATGAGCAGTTCTTC. It codes for CASSLGLAGGLYEQFF.

V gene TRBV6-1 combines with J gene TRBJ1-1; TRBD1 might be the D (5 bases). The germline gives CDR1 MNHNS, CDR2 SASEGT. The CDR3 extends over 13 amino acids. Trimming stripped 3 bases from V and 4 bases from J, with 9 bases between. CDR3 in amino acids: CASSEGGVTEAFF. DNA of the CDR3: TGTGCCAGCAGTGAGGGGGGGGTCACTGAAGCTTTCTTT.

The gene calls are TRBV7-7 and TRBJ2-5; a possible D gene is TRBD1 (5 bases). From germline, CDR1 is SSHAT and CDR2 FNYEAQ (reference sequence). V lost 6 bases to trimming and J lost 4 bases, with 18 bases between them. This CDR3 comprises 15 residues. The CDR3 region is CASSPDRGFSETQYF. Written as DNA, the CDR3 is TGTGCCAGCAGTCCCGACAGAGGATTCTCAGAGACCCAGTACTTC.

The rearrangement joins TRBV30 to TRBJ1-2; D remains unclear. Germline V gives CDR1 GTSNPN, CDR2 SVGIG (reference sequence). CDR3 length: 11 residues. V shed 3 bases and J shed 8 bases, with 10 bases lying between them. The CDR3 region has the DNA TGTGCCTGGAGGGTAGGGTACGGCTACACCTTC. Translating gives CAWRVGYGYTF.

The chain combines TRBV25-1 with TRBJ2-3; D is uncertain. Germline-derived CDR1 and CDR2 are MGHDK and SYGVNS. The CDR3 runs 13 residues. The ends were cut back, 0 bases at V and 1 base at J, with 2 bases in the middle. The CDR3 nucleotides read TGTGCCAGCAGTGAATATGGCACAGATACGCAGTATTTT. Translated, it gives CASSEYGTDTQYF.

Notes on this clone: The junction does not match germline at one end; this may be a read error. The chain joins TRBV23-1 to TRBJ2-7; 9 bases line up with TRBD1. TRBV23-1 carries the ORF label, with uncertain function. The CDR3 has 17 amino acids. The CDR3 nucleotides are TGCGCCAGCAGCCGGGACAGGGAAGCTCCCTACTCCTGCGAGCAGTACTTC. It translates to CASSRDREAPYSCEQYF.

This chain links TRBV27 with TRBJ2-5; D ambiguous. V lost 7 bases, J lost 1 base, and 7 bases lay in between. This CDR3 region has 12 residues. Germline V gene lookup returns CDR1 MNHEY and CDR2 SMNVEV (reference sequence). The DNA of the CDR3 is TGTGCCAGCAAAAAGTTCCAAGAGACCCAGTACTTC. Translation gives CASKKFQETQYF.

This clone occurred once. The rearrangement joins TRBV7-8 to TRBJ2-1, with 11 bases lining up with TRBD2. This CDR3 has 16 residues. The ends lost 0 bases at V and 8 bases at J; junction bases unmatched: 6. The germline gives CDR1 SGHVS, CDR2 FQNEAQ. In nucleotides, the CDR3 is TGTGCCAGCAGCTTAGCTCGACTAGCGGGAAGGCATGAGCAGTTCTTC. Its protein product is CASSLARLAGRHEQFF.

This chain uses TRBV30 with TRBJ2-5; the D is unclear. This CDR3 is built from 11 residues. V was cut by 8 bases and J by 4 bases, with 11 bases left in between. The germline gives CDR1 GTSNPN, CDR2 SVGIG (reference sequence). As DNA, the CDR3 is TGTGCCGGGCAACGAGGAGAGACCCAGTACTTC. It translates to CAGQRGETQYF.

This sequence joins TRBV6-1 and TRBJ1-1; 7 bases agree with TRBD1. With V trimmed by 8 bases and J by 1 base, 7 bases remained unmatched. In germline, CDR1 is MNHNS, CDR2 SASEGT. The CDR3 is made up of 14 amino acids. The CDR3 DNA sequence: TGTGCCAGCGGAGGGGACAGCTGGAACACTGAAGCTTTCTTT. It translates to CASGGDSWNTEAFF.

V usage is TRBV5-6 and J usage is TRBJ2-2; TRBD1 might be the D (6 bases). Looked up from germline, CDR1 is SGHDT and CDR2 is YYEEEE. Trimming took 1 base from V and 6 from J, leaving 7 bases between them. The CDR3 length is 13 residues. CDR3 nucleotide sequence: TGTGCCAGCAGCTTGAGGGGGTCCGGGGAGCTGTTTTTT. Its protein is CASSLRGSGELFF. Combining the CDR3 with reference TRBV5-6 and TRBJ2-2 gives the whole variable domain DAGVTQSPTHLIKTRGQQVTLRCSPKSGHDTVSWYQQALGQGPQFIFQYYEEEERQRGNFPDRFSGHQFPNYSSELNVNALLLGDSALYLCASSLRGSGELFFGEGSRLTVL.

The chain employs TRBV9 and TRBJ1-3; possibly TRBD1 for D (5 bases). This CDR3 has 13 residues. V lost 3 bases and J 4 bases, leaving 8 bases between the germline ends. Germline-derived CDR1 and CDR2 are SGDLS and YYNGEE. Here the CDR3 reads CASSDRDGNTIYF. CDR3 in DNA: TGTGCCAGCAGCGACCGGGACGGAAACACCATATATTTT.

The gene calls are TRBV10-3 and TRBJ2-7; D perhaps matches TRBD2 (5 bases). Germline V lookup: CDR1 ENHRY, CDR2 SYGVKD. There are 15 residues in the CDR3. Trimming pared 2 bases from V and 0 bases from J, leaving 11 bases between. CDR3 DNA sequence: TGTGCCATCAGTGAGGGTCTTGGAGGCTCCTACGAGCAGTACTTC. Amino acid sequence: CAISEGLGGSYEQYF.

The chain carries TRBV4-3 and TRBJ2-2; 7 bases align to TRBD2. The CDR3 has 13 amino acids. Germline V lookup: CDR1 LGHNA, CDR2 YSLEER. V lost 4 bases, J lost 4 bases, and 0 bases stayed unmatched. CDR3 amino acids: CASSPGGTGELFF. The CDR3 DNA reads as TGCGCCAGCAGCCCGGGGGGCACCGGGGAGCTGTTTTTT.

The gene calls are TRBV9 and TRBJ2-1; the D is unclear. Germline V gene sequence: CDR1 SGDLS, CDR2 YYNGEE. CDR3 length equals 12 residues. V dropped 2 bases and J dropped 8 bases, with 8 bases sitting between them. The CDR3 nucleotides are TGTGCCAGCAGCGTTGGTACGGATGAGCAGTTCTTC. This encodes CASSVGTDEQFF.

This rearrangement joins TRBV19 to TRBJ2-5; D is perhaps TRBD1 or TRBD2 (5 bases each). Trimming pared 10 bases from V and 11 bases from J, leaving 20 bases between. CDR1 and CDR2 (germline): LNHDA, SQIVND (reference sequence). The CDR3 consists of 12 residues. Here the CDR3 reads CANRMGDGEQYF. CDR3 nucleotides: TGTGCCAATCGTATGGGGGACGGTGAGCAGTACTTC.

This clone is a singleton in its sample. The chain has TRBV7-2 and TRBJ2-1, with D tentatively TRBD2 (5 bases). The CDR3 runs to 12 residues. Germline CDR1 reads SGHTA; CDR2 reads FQGNSA. The V end lost 5 bases, the J end lost 8 bases, and 10 bases lay between the germline ends. The chain's CDR3 is CASSQLGYEQFF. CDR3 DNA: TGTGCCAGCAGCCAACTAGGTTATGAGCAGTTCTTC.

The rearrangement uses TRBV7-9 and TRBJ2-3; D is perhaps TRBD1 or TRBD2 (5 bases each). Germline V lookup: CDR1 SEHNR, CDR2 FQNEAQ (reference sequence). The length of the CDR3 is 16 residues. Deletions cut 8 bases from V and 6 bases from J, with 24 bases between. The CDR3, as DNA: TGTGCCAGCTCGCTAAGGAGAGGGGACCGGAGGGATACGCAGTATTTT. The encoded protein is CASSLRRGDRRDTQYF.

This rearrangement joins TRBV7-2 to TRBJ2-7, with TRBD2 matching over 8 bases. Germline V gene sequence: CDR1 SGHTA, CDR2 FQGNSA. V was pared by 4 bases and J by 6 bases, with 8 bases of the junction left unmatched. This CDR3 is built from 14 residues. In nucleotides, the CDR3 is TGTGCCAGCAGCTCGCCGGGGGGGGTCCGCGAGCAGTACTTC. Its protein product is CASSSPGGVREQYF.

The DNA for the CDR3 is TGTGCCAGCAGCCAGGTACCGAACACTGAAGCTTTCTTT. It encodes CASSQVPNTEAFF. This chain uses TRBV14 with TRBJ1-1; D gene unclear. The CDR3 covers 13 residues. CDR1 SGHDN and CDR2 FVKESK come from the germline V gene. Trimming removed 3 bases from V and 1 base from J, with 6 bases in between.

CDR3 sequence: CASSVTSGDNEQFF. In nucleotides, the CDR3 is TGTGCCAGCAGCGTCACTAGCGGAGACAATGAGCAGTTCTTC. V usage is TRBV9 and J usage is TRBJ2-1; 8 bases line up with TRBD2. The germline CDR1 and CDR2 sequences are SGDLS and YYNGEE. The CDR3 totals 14 residues. J was trimmed by 5 bases and V by 2 bases; bases with no gene match: 3.

The V gene is TRBV27, the J gene TRBJ2-1; D unresolved. Germline lookup yields CDR1 MNHEY and CDR2 SMNVEV (reference sequence). The CDR3 loop spans 14 amino acids. V was pared by 5 bases and J by 4 bases, with 12 bases between. CDR3 DNA: TGTGCCAGCAGTCCCCCGGAGAGGTACAATGAGCAGTTCTTC. Protein product: CASSPPERYNEQFF.

The rearrangement links TRBV7-6 to TRBJ2-1; TRBD1 agrees at 8 bases. The CDR3 length is 14 residues. J was trimmed by 7 bases and V by 5 bases; bases with no gene match: 7. Germline V gene sequence: CDR1 SGHVS, CDR2 FNYEAQ. The CDR3 region has the DNA TGTGCCAGCAGCCTCGACAGGGGTATGAATGAGCAGTTCTTC. Translation: CASSLDRGMNEQFF. The full variable domain, its missing parts supplied by reference TRBV7-6 and TRBJ2-1, is GAGVSQSPRYKVTKRGQDVALRCDPISGHVSLYWYRQALGQGPEFLTYFNYEAQQDKSGLPNDRFSAERPEGSISTLTIQRTEQRDSAMYRCASSLDRGMNEQFFGPGTRLTVL.

This clone appeared a few times. CDR3 loop: CASSPQGMATEAFF. In DNA, the CDR3 is TGTGCCAGCTCACCACAGGGTATGGCCACTGAAGCTTTCTTT. The chain links TRBV18 to TRBJ1-1; D gene uncertain. Germline CDR1 is KGHSH and CDR2 is LQKENI. Between the trimmed V and J ends, which lost 1 base and 4 bases, there was a span of 10 bases. The CDR3 covers 14 residues.

V and J are TRBV6-6 and TRBJ2-3; D is undetermined. The CDR3 runs to 15 residues. The germline CDR1 and CDR2 sequences are MNHNY and SVGAGI (reference sequence). V was trimmed by 5 bases and J by 0 bases, leaving 12 bases between them. CDR3 DNA: TGTGCCAGCAGTGCGAGCTTAGTTAGCACAGATACGCAGTATTTT. Its protein is CASSASLVSTDTQYF.

This chain uses TRBV5-5 with TRBJ2-3; either TRBD1 or TRBD2 may fit D (6 bases each). Germline CDR1 and CDR2: SGHKS and YYEKEE (reference sequence). Trimming removed 4 bases from V and 6 bases from J, with 18 bases in between. The CDR3 consists of 15 residues. CDR3 in amino acids: CASSPMWGAEDTQYF. DNA of the CDR3: TGTGCCAGCAGCCCTATGTGGGGGGCTGAGGATACGCAGTATTTT. Looking up the rest from reference TRBV5-5 and TRBJ2-3 gives the full variable domain: DAGVTQSPTHLIKTRGQQVTLRCSPISGHKSVSWYQQVLGQGPQFIFQYYEKEERGRGNFPDRFSARQFPNYSSELNVNALLLGDSALYLCASSPMWGAEDTQYFGPGTRLTVL.

The J gene is TRBJ2-7, the V gene TRBV2; D unclear. There are 11 residues in the CDR3. The germline V and J ends were trimmed by 6 bases and 3 bases, with 6 bases remaining between them. Germline loops: CDR1 SNHLY, CDR2 FYNNEI. CDR3 amino acids: CASSEIYEQYF. DNA for the CDR3: TGTGCCAGCAGCGAAATCTACGAGCAGTACTTC.

The chain has TRBV7-6 and TRBJ2-3; D call uncertain. V gave up 1 base and J gave up 5 bases, with 10 bases separating them. Germline V gives CDR1 SGHVS, CDR2 FNYEAQ. CDR3 length: 14 amino acids. CDR3 DNA sequence: TGTGCCAGCAGCTTAGGGGGTACCGGAGATACGCAGTATTTT. It yields the protein CASSLGGTGDTQYF.

CDR3 loop: CASRPPISTEAFF. The CDR3 DNA is TGTGCCAGTAGGCCCCCGATAAGCACTGAAGCTTTCTTT. This chain connects TRBV19 to TRBJ1-1; D gene unclear. Germline V gives CDR1 LNHDA, CDR2 SQIVND (reference sequence). Trimming left V 6 bases short and J 4 bases short, with 12 bases between. This CDR3 spans 13 amino acids.

The V call is TRBV18, the J call TRBJ2-2, with 8 bases lining up with TRBD2. CDR1 is KGHSH and CDR2 is LQKENI in the germline V gene. The ends lost 4 bases at V and 1 base at J; junction bases unmatched: 8. This CDR3 is 17 amino acids long. As DNA, the CDR3 is TGTGCCAGCTCACTAACCACAACTAGCGGGAACACCGGGGAGCTGTTTTTT. Translation: CASSLTTTSGNTGELFF.

The gene calls are TRBV19 and TRBJ2-3; D is possibly TRBD2 (6 bases). Germline V gene data show CDR1 as LNHDA and CDR2 as SQIVND (reference sequence). Trimming left V 3 bases short and J 6 bases short, with 22 bases between. The CDR3 spans 17 residues. CDR3 amino acids: CASSIGGGAPTRDTQYF. The CDR3 nucleotides are TGTGCCAGTAGTATTGGGGGAGGCGCACCAACAAGGGATACGCAGTATTTT. The complete variable domain, with remaining parts taken from reference TRBV19 and TRBJ2-3, reads DGGITQSPKYLFRKEGQNVTLSCEQNLNHDAMYWYRQDPGQGLRLIYYSQIVNDFQKGDIAEGYSVSREKKESFPLTVTSAQKNPTAFYLCASSIGGGAPTRDTQYFGPGTRLTVL.